This record covers a single TCR beta chain. The assay was immunoSEQ multiplex PCR, and TCRdb's table has in-frame clones only and misses some. This table holds tens of thousands of clones, 90% to 96% found once. CDR1 and CDR2 (germline): SGHDT, YYEEEE. Trimming took off 2 bases at V and 3 bases at J, with 17 bases between the two ends. The CDR3 is made up of 17 amino acids. The data derive from a study of control samples from healthy donors and cancer patients. The genes are TRBV5-6 and TRBJ1-4; possible D gene TRBD1, 5 bases. Input material: blood. The TCR was taken from a woman younger than 35 in good health. CDR3 protein: CASSFLGDPRANEKLFF. The CDR3 DNA follows: TGTGCCAGCAGCTTTTTGGGGGATCCTAGGGCTAATGAAAAACTGTTTTTT.